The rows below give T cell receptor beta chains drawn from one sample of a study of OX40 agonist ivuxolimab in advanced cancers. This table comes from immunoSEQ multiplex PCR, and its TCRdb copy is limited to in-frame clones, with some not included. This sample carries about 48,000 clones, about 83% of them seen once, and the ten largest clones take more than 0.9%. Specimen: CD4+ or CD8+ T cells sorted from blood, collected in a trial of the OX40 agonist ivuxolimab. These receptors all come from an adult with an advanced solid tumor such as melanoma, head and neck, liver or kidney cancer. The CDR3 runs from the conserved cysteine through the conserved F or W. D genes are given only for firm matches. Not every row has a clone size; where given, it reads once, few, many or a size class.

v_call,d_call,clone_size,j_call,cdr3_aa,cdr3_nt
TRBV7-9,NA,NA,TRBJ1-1,CASSPRTWNTEAFF,TGTGCCAGCAGCCCTCGAACATGGAACACTGAAGCTTTCTTT
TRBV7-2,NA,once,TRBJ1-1,CASSLAYGRVNTEAFF,TGTGCCAGCAGCTTAGCCTATGGACGGGTTAACACTGAAGCTTTCTTT
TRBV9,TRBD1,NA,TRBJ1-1,CASSVDADRVSEAFF,TGTGCCAGCAGCGTAGACGCAGACAGGGTCTCTGAAGCTTTCTTT
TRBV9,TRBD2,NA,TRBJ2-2,CASSLWTSETGELFF,TGTGCCAGCAGCTTATGGACTAGCGAAACCGGGGAGCTGTTTTTT
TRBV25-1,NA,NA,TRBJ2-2,CASSDPTGPTGELFF,TGTGCCAGCAGTGACCCGACAGGACCCACCGGGGAGCTGTTTTTT
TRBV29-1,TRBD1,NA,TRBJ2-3,CSVARGQGANTQYF,TGCAGCGTGGCGCGAGGACAGGGGGCGAATACGCAGTATTTT
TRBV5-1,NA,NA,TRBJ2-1,CASSLGRGPLNEQFF,TGCGCCAGCAGCTTGGGTCGGGGACCCCTAAATGAGCAGTTCTTC
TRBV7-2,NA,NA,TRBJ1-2,CASSLDSGVGYTF,TGTGCCAGCAGCTTAGATTCGGGGGTTGGCTACACCTTC
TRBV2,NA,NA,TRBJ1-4,CASTVQGATNEKLFF,TGTGCCAGCACTGTACAGGGTGCAACTAATGAAAAACTGTTTTTT
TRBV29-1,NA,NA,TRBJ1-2,CSVEDRSGGYGYTF,TGCAGCGTTGAAGATCGTTCGGGAGGCTATGGCTACACCTTC
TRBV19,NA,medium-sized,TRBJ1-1,CASSIGFQNTEAFF,TGTGCCAGTAGTATAGGATTCCAGAACACTGAAGCTTTCTTT
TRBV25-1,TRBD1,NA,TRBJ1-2,CASTTNTGGSGYTF,TGTGCCAGCACTACTAATACAGGGGGCTCTGGCTACACCTTC
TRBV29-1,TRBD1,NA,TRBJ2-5,CSVAPGTGTQAQYF,TGCAGCGTGGCCCCCGGGACAGGGACACAGGCCCAGTACTTC
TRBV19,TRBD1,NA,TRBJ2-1,CASKLDRGSAGEQFF,TGTGCCAGTAAATTAGACAGGGGGTCTGCTGGTGAGCAGTTCTTC
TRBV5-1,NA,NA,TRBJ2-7,CASSLAKPQGTVSSYEQYF,TGCGCCAGCAGCTTGGCTAAACCCCAGGGGACCGTATCCTCCTACGAGCAGTACTTC
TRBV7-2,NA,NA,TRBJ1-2,CASSRFGAKGYTF,TGTGCCAGCAGCAGGTTTGGGGCAAAAGGCTACACCTTC
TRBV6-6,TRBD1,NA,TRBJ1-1,CASRMGQMNTEAFF,TGTGCCAGCAGAATGGGACAGATGAACACTGAAGCTTTCTTT
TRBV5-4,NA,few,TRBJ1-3,CASSLDGGSGNTIYF,TGTGCCAGCAGCTTGGATGGGGGCTCAGGAAACACCATATATTTT
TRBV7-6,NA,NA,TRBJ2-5,CASSFRGARGETQYF,TGTGCCAGCAGCTTCAGGGGGGCGCGGGGAGAGACCCAGTACTTC
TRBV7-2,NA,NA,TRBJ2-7,CASSLSGGRRDHEQYF,TGTGCCAGCAGCTTATCGGGTGGTAGGAGAGACCACGAGCAGTACTTC
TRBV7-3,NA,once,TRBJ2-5,CASSSTVQETQYF,TGTGCCAGCAGCAGCACAGTCCAAGAGACCCAGTACTTC
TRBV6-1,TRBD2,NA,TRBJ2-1,CASSEVLAGGLYSYNEQFF,TGTGCCAGCAGTGAAGTTCTAGCGGGGGGCCTCTACTCCTACAATGAGCAGTTCTTC
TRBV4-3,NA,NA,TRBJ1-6,CASSQGPGADVSPLHF,TGCGCCAGCAGCCAAGGGCCGGGAGCGGACGTTTCACCCCTCCACTTT
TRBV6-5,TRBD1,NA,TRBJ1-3,CASSSVRPGQGNTIYF,TGTGCCAGCAGTTCCGTCCGGCCGGGACAGGGAAACACCATATATTTT
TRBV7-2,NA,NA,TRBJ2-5,CASSSPRGAETQYF,TGTGCCAGCAGCTCCCCGCGCGGGGCAGAGACCCAGTACTTC
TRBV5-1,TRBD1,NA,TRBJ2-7,CASSLRGQPYEQYF,TGCGCCAGCAGCTTGCGGGGACAGCCCTACGAGCAGTACTTC
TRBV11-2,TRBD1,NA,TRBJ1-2,CASSSYRGRSYGYTF,TGTGCCAGCAGCTCCTACAGGGGGCGCTCTTATGGCTACACCTTC
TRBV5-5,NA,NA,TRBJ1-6,CASSLELVRPGSGNSPLHF,TGTGCCAGCAGCTTGGAGTTGGTCAGACCTGGCTCGGGGAATTCACCCCTCCACTTT
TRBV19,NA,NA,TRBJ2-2,CASSLETGTGELFF,TGTGCCAGTAGTTTGGAAACGGGCACCGGGGAGCTGTTTTTT
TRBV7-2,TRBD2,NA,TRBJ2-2,CASSLVGGGAHTGELFF,TGTGCCAGCAGCTTAGTAGGCGGGGGGGCGCACACCGGGGAGCTGTTTTTT
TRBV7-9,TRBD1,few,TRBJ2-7,CASSPRTGSYEQYF,TGTGCCAGCAGCCCACGGACAGGCTCCTACGAGCAGTACTTC
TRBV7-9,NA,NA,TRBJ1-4,CASSFGGTNEKLFF,TGTGCCAGCAGCTTTGGGGGGACTAATGAAAAACTGTTTTTT
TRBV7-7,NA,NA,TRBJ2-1,CASSQDLDSYNEQFF,TGTGCTAGCAGCCAAGACTTGGACTCCTACAATGAGCAGTTCTTC
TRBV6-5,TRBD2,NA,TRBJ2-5,CASSLGDYQETQYF,TGTGCCAGCAGTCTCGGGGACTATCAAGAGACCCAGTACTTC
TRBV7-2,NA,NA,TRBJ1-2,CASSQMGVRGYTF,TGTGCCAGCAGCCAGATGGGGGTCAGAGGCTACACCTTC
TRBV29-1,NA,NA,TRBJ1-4,CSVDNGNEKLFF,TGCAGCGTGGACAACGGGAATGAAAAACTGTTTTTT
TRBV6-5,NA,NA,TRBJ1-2,CASTQDYRRTMGYTF,TGTGCCAGCACCCAAGATTACCGACGAACTATGGGCTACACCTTC
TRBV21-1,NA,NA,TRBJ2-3,CASSRKGQHSTDTQYF,TGTGCCAGCAGCCGAAAAGGTCAGCATTCCACAGATACGCAGTATTTT
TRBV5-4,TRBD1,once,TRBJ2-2,CASSVRQGAPGELFF,TGTGCCAGCAGCGTCCGACAGGGGGCGCCCGGGGAGCTGTTTTTT
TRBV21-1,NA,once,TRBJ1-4,CASSKALQGSNEKLFF,TGTGCCAGCAGCAAAGCGCTACAGGGGAGTAATGAAAAACTGTTTTTT
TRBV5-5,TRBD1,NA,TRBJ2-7,CASSLGTGVVYPHEQYF,TGTGCCAGCAGCTTGGGGACAGGGGTAGTCTATCCGCACGAGCAGTACTTC
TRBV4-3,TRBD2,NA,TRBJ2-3,CASSQLPRGLATDTQYF,TGCGCCAGCAGCCAACTTCCACGGGGACTAGCCACAGATACGCAGTATTTT
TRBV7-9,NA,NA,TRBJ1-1,CASSLDTYTEAFF,TGTGCCAGCAGCTTGGACACATACACTGAAGCTTTCTTT
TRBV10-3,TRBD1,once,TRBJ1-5,CAISNKGAGQPQHF,TGTGCCATCAGTAATAAGGGGGCAGGTCAGCCCCAGCATTTT
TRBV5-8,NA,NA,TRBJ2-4,CASSSRYRSQNIQYF,TGTGCCAGCAGCTCACGTTACAGGAGCCAAAACATTCAGTACTTC
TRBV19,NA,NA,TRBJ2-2,CASSIGRELFF,TGTGCCAGTAGTATTGGGCGGGAGCTGTTTTTT
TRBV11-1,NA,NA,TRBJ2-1,CASSLHGSFEWYNEQFF,TGTGCCAGCAGCTTACACGGGTCTTTTGAGTGGTACAATGAGCAGTTCTTC
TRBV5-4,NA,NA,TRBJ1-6,CASSLAVGQGSSPLHF,TGTGCCAGCAGCTTGGCGGTAGGGCAGGGGAGTTCACCCCTCCACTTT
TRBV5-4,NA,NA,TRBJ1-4,CASSQDLARVVEKLFF,TGTGCCAGCAGCCAAGATTTGGCCAGGGTAGTTGAAAAACTGTTTTTT
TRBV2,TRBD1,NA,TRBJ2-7,CASSRQGSHEQYF,TGTGCCAGCAGCCGACAGGGTAGCCACGAGCAGTACTTC